This T cell receptor (beta chain) emerged from a study of OX40 agonist ivuxolimab in advanced cancers. Profiling relied on immunoSEQ multiplex PCR, and the TCRdb table lists in-frame clones only, not all of them. The sample shows tens of thousands of clones, roughly 73% of them seen only once. As regards this clone: No antigen is known for it.

The V gene's germline CDR1 is SGDLS and CDR2 YYNGEE. Trimming removed 3 bases from V and 4 bases from J, with 14 bases in between. The CDR3 consists of 14 residues. The study, taken as a whole, reports: Within 6 weeks, CD4+ and CD8+ blood T cells expanded clonally at 0.1 to 3.0 mg/kg. Expanded clones were, on average, more numerous among CD8+ T cells than CD4+. A proportion of nonresponders additionally exhibited low normalized T-cell clonal expansion.

Patients were excluded for autoimmune disease history or systemic immunosuppression. V and J are TRBV9 and TRBJ2-7; a possible D gene is TRBD1 (6 bases). This receptor was identified in an adult with an advanced solid tumor such as melanoma, head and neck, liver or kidney cancer. The input for sequencing was CD4+ or CD8+ T cells sorted from blood, taken in a trial of the OX40 agonist ivuxolimab. The CDR3 spells CASSGPQGGYEQYF. The CDR3 DNA reads as TGTGCCAGCAGCGGACCCCAAGGGGGTTACGAGCAGTACTTC. Variable domain in full (rest from reference TRBV9 and TRBJ2-7): DSGVTQTPKHLITATGQRVTLRCSPRSGDLSVYWYQQSLDQGLQFLIQYYNGEERAKGNILERFSAQQFPDLHSELNLSSLELGDSALYFCASSGPQGGYEQYFGPGTRLTVT.